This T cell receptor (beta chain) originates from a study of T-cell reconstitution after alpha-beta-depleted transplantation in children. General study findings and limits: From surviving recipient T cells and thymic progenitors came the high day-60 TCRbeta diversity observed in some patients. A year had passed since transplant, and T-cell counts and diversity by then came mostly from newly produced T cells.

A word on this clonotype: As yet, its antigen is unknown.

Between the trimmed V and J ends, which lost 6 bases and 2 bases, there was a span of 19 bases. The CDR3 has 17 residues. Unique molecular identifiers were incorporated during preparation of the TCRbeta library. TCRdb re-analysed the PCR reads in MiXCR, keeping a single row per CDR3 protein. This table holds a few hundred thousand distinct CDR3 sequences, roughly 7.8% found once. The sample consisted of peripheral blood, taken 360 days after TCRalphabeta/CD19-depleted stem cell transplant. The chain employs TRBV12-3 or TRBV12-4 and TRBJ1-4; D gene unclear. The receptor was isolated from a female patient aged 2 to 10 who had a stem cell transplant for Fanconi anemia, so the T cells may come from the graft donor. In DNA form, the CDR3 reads TGTGCCAGCAGCCTTTTCTCGTTGAAAGCGACTAATGAAAAACTGTTTTTT. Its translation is CASSLFSLKATNEKLFF.